The next 31 T cell receptor beta chains were all read from a single sample in a study of T cells of healthy individuals (dated by TCRdb to the late 2010s). Library preparation employed 5' RACE. TCRdb names Illumina MiSeq as the instrument used. The public reads were reanalyzed by TCRdb: fastp trimming at Q25, MiXCR alignment, in-frame beta chains only. Rows with a matching CDR3 protein are joined into one entry that keeps the most common DNA and genes. The sample table lists some 85,000 distinct CDR3 sequences, about 4.8% of them with a count of one. The top ten clones comprise about 7.5% of the sample. The origin of the receptors is a female donor in good health.

The rearrangement joins TRBV4-3 to TRBJ2-2; TRBD2 might be the D (6 bases). From germline, CDR1 is LGHNA and CDR2 YSLEER. Between the trimmed V and J ends, which lost 2 bases and 5 bases, there was a span of 12 bases. The CDR3 is made up of 15 amino acids. The CDR3 region has the DNA TGCGCCAGCAGCCAACCGGGAGTCGGGACCGGGGAGCTGTTTTTT. It encodes CASSQPGVGTGELFF.

This chain connects TRBV9 to TRBJ1-1; D call uncertain. Germline-derived CDR1 and CDR2 are SGDLS and YYNGEE. Trimming left V 0 bases short and J 1 base short, with 7 bases between. This CDR3 has 14 amino acids. Here the CDR3 DNA reads TGTGCCAGCAGCGTAGGCCGGGAGAACACTGAAGCTTTCTTT. Its protein is CASSVGRENTEAFF.

The table lists this clonotype with a few counts. The DNA of the CDR3 is TGTGCCAGCAGTTCCACCCGGGACAGGGAAAAGCCCGGGGAGCTGTTTTTT. It is translated as CASSSTRDREKPGELFF. The rearrangement joins TRBV7-9 to TRBJ2-2; 9 nucleotides match TRBD1. CDR1 and CDR2 (germline): SEHNR, FQNEAQ (reference sequence). This CDR3 has 17 residues. Germline trimming cut 6 bases from V and 6 bases from J; bases unmatched to any gene: 14.

At least ten counts were recorded for this clonotype. The V call is TRBV28, the J call TRBJ2-3; 7 bases are a match to TRBD1. This CDR3 is built from 15 residues. V dropped 4 bases and J dropped 3; count of bases not matched to a gene: 7. Germline CDR1 reads MDHEN; CDR2 reads SYDVKM. The CDR3 DNA reads TGTGCCAGCAGTTACTTAGACAGGGCAACAGATACGCAGTATTTT. Protein product: CASSYLDRATDTQYF.

There are many counts of this clonotype. The rearrangement uses TRBV12-3 or TRBV12-4 and TRBJ2-1; TRBD2 aligns across 13 bases. Trimming took 6 bases from V and 8 from J; bases not matched to a gene: 7. The CDR3 has 15 amino acids. CDR3 loop: CASSQTSGRIYEQFF. CDR3 DNA: TGTGCCAGCAGCCAGACTAGCGGGAGGATCTATGAGCAGTTCTTC.

CDR3 nucleotides: TGTGCCAGCAGCGCCGATGAGAGCGGGGAGCTGTTTTTT. Protein sequence: CASSADESGELFF. The V call is TRBV2, the J call TRBJ2-2; D unresolved. V was pared by 6 bases and J by 7 bases, with 12 bases between. CDR1 and CDR2 (germline): SNHLY, FYNNEI. The CDR3 extends over 13 amino acids.

This clonotype has ten or more counts. The chain employs TRBV20-1 and TRBJ2-3; the D is unclear. Germline CDR1 and CDR2: DFQATT and SNEGSKA (reference sequence). CDR3 size: 12 residues. The CDR3 sequence is CSGTTGTDTQYF. In nucleotides, the CDR3 is TGCAGCGGTACTACCGGCACAGATACGCAGTATTTT.

This clonotype has ten or more counts. The V gene is TRBV2, the J gene TRBJ2-1; 7 bases are a match to TRBD1. This CDR3 contains 15 residues. CDR1 and CDR2 from the germline V gene are SNHLY and FYNNEI. Germline trimming cut 7 bases from V and 2 bases from J; bases unmatched to any gene: 8. The CDR3 coding sequence is TGTGCCAGCAAAACAGACAGGGTGACCTACAATGAGCAGTTCTTC. It yields the protein CASKTDRVTYNEQFF.

This clonotype was counted only a few times. The chain is built from TRBV6-4 and TRBJ2-3; D gene unclear. Trimming stripped 3 bases from V and 1 base from J, with 8 bases between. Germline CDR1 is MRHNA and CDR2 is SNTAGT. This CDR3 is built from 14 residues. The CDR3 loop reads CASSEQGGTDTQYF. The DNA for the CDR3 is TGTGCCAGCAGTGAACAAGGAGGCACAGATACGCAGTATTTT.

This clonotype was seen more than once but under ten times. The V call is TRBV5-5, the J call TRBJ2-7; D is undetermined. Germline-derived CDR1 and CDR2 are SGHKS and YYEKEE (reference sequence). The CDR3 has 15 amino acids. The germline V and J ends were trimmed by 0 bases and 0 bases, with 10 bases remaining between them. In DNA, the CDR3 is TGTGCCAGCAGCTTGGAAGCCCATTACTCCTACGAGCAGTACTTC. It codes for CASSLEAHYSYEQYF.

V usage is TRBV9 and J usage is TRBJ1-1, with a possible D match to TRBD1 (6 bases). Germline CDR1 SGDLS, CDR2 YYNGEE. This CDR3 has 15 residues. Trimming removed 5 bases from V and 4 bases from J, with 18 bases in between. The CDR3 coding sequence is TGTGCCAGCAGGCCCATTGTTGGGGGCGGCACTGAAGCTTTCTTT. Protein: CASRPIVGGGTEAFF.

This clonotype was counted at least ten times. The V call is TRBV10-3, the J call TRBJ2-5; tentative D call: TRBD2 (5 bases). The V gene's germline CDR1 is ENHRY and CDR2 SYGVKD. V was pared by 4 bases and J by 0 bases, with 12 bases between. CDR3 length: 15 amino acids. The CDR3 protein is CAISAEGSYQETQYF. CDR3 in DNA: TGTGCCATCAGTGCAGAGGGCTCGTACCAAGAGACCCAGTACTTC.

The chain is built from TRBV14 and TRBJ2-7; D gene uncertain. The CDR3 length is 13 residues. The V end was cut by 1 base, the J end by 0 bases, with 4 bases between. Germline V gene lookup returns CDR1 SGHDN and CDR2 FVKESK. This CDR3 reads CASSQGGSYEQYF. In DNA form, the CDR3 reads TGTGCCAGCAGCCAAGGGGGCTCCTACGAGCAGTACTTC.

This clonotype was seen repeatedly, ten times or more. The chain couples TRBV19 to TRBJ2-7; no firm D call. Trimming pared 6 bases from V and 5 bases from J, leaving 14 bases between. The CDR3 length is 13 residues. Germline V gives CDR1 LNHDA, CDR2 SQIVND (reference sequence). CDR3 coding DNA: TGTGCCAGTAGGGCCCACGACCGGGACGAGCAGTACTTC. Translated: CASRAHDRDEQYF.

The chain joins TRBV4-1 to TRBJ2-1; TRBD2 agrees at 10 bases. The CDR3 covers 18 residues. CDR1 and CDR2 (germline): MGHRA, YSYEKL. After removal of 2 bases from V and 7 bases from J, the junction contained 14 bases not matched to a gene. CDR3 sequence (DNA): TGCGCCAGCAGCCAACTTCTCCAGGCCGCTAGCGGGAGAAATGAGCAGTTCTTC. Its protein is CASSQLLQAASGRNEQFF.

This clonotype was recorded many times. The gene calls are TRBV7-9 and TRBJ2-7; D uncertain. This CDR3 has 16 residues. CDR1 is SEHNR and CDR2 is FQNEAQ in the germline V gene (reference sequence). The germline V and J ends were trimmed by 2 bases and 2 bases, with 16 bases remaining between them. The CDR3 region is CASSLFLTDRAYEQYF. CDR3 DNA sequence: TGTGCCAGCAGCTTATTCCTTACTGACCGGGCCTACGAGCAGTACTTC.

This clonotype has a count of ten or more. V gene TRBV7-8 combines with J gene TRBJ1-1; maybe TRBD1 (6 bases). CDR3 length equals 14 residues. V was clipped by 3 bases and J by 0 bases, with 8 bases between them. Germline assignment: CDR1 SGHVS and CDR2 FQNEAQ. The DNA of the CDR3 is TGTGCCAGCAGCTTGTCAGGGGTGAACACTGAAGCTTTCTTT. It encodes CASSLSGVNTEAFF.

This clonotype was seen a few times. The chain has TRBV11-1 and TRBJ1-5; D gene ambiguous. Germline CDR1 SGHAT, CDR2 FQDESV (reference sequence). There are 13 residues in the CDR3. V gave up 6 bases and J gave up 4 bases, with 10 bases separating them. CDR3 bases: TGTGCCAGCAGTGCAAATCCAAATCAGCCCCAGCATTTT. Its translation: CASSANPNQPQHF.

This clonotype showed up just a few times. The genes are TRBV7-2 and TRBJ1-1; TRBD1 aligns across 8 bases. The CDR3 has 14 amino acids. V lost 3 bases to trimming and J lost 1 base; unmatched junction nucleotides: 1. The germline CDR1 and CDR2 sequences are SGHTA and FQGNSA. The CDR3 loop is CASSFDRGNTEAFF. For the CDR3, the DNA is TGTGCCAGCAGCTTCGACAGGGGGAACACTGAAGCTTTCTTT.

The sample holds many counts of this clonotype. This sequence joins TRBV9 and TRBJ2-2; TRBD2 might be the D (5 bases). The ends were cut back, 4 bases at V and 6 bases at J, with 10 bases in the middle. Looked up from germline, CDR1 is SGDLS and CDR2 is YYNGEE. The CDR3 is 13 amino acids. The CDR3 sequence is CASSIRDSGELFF. The CDR3 DNA is TGTGCCAGCAGCATACGGGATTCCGGGGAGCTGTTTTTT.

The chain is built from TRBV29-1 and TRBJ2-3, with 7 bases matching TRBD1. This CDR3 has 14 amino acids. V gave up 0 bases and J gave up 8 bases; unmatched junction bases: 8. The V gene's germline CDR1 is SQVTM and CDR2 ANQGSEA. CDR3 residues: CSVEEVRGQGTQYF. As DNA, the CDR3 is TGCAGCGTTGAAGAAGTAAGGGGGCAGGGTACGCAGTATTTT.

This clonotype was observed at least ten times. The chain is built from TRBV28 and TRBJ2-7, with D tentatively TRBD1 (5 bases). The V gene lost 0 bases and the J gene lost 0 bases, with 6 bases spanning the gap. Germline V gene data show CDR1 as MDHEN and CDR2 as SYDVKM. The CDR3 is made up of 14 amino acids. The CDR3 nucleotides are TGTGCCAGCAGTTTATGGACAGCCTCCTACGAGCAGTACTTC. It translates to CASSLWTASYEQYF.

This clonotype showed up just a few times. The rearrangement joins TRBV28 to TRBJ1-6; TRBD1 matches at 10 bases. J lost 5 bases, V lost 6 bases, and 7 bases had no gene match. CDR3 length equals 16 residues. CDR1 is MDHEN and CDR2 is SYDVKM in the germline V gene. CDR3 sequence reads: CASRPRDRGNNSPLHF. CDR3 nucleotide sequence: TGTGCCAGCAGACCCCGGGACAGGGGTAATAATTCACCCCTCCACTTT.

This clonotype was seen repeatedly, ten times or more. The genes are TRBV5-1 and TRBJ2-7; perhaps TRBD2 as D (5 bases). Per the germline V gene, CDR1 is SGHRS and CDR2 is YFSETQ. V was trimmed by 2 bases and J by 3 bases, leaving 9 bases between them. The CDR3 consists of 13 residues. CDR3 sequence (DNA): TGCGCCAGCAGCTTCGAAGCGGACTACGAGCAGTACTTC. Its protein product is CASSFEADYEQYF.

This clonotype turned up a few times. The CDR3 sequence is CASKGGRGADTQYF. CDR3 DNA: TGCGCCAGCAAGGGGGGCCGCGGAGCAGATACGCAGTATTTT. The chain couples TRBV5-1 to TRBJ2-3, with D perhaps TRBD1 or TRBD2 (6 bases each). This CDR3 comprises 14 residues. Trimming cost V 6 bases and J 4 bases, with 15 bases left between them. Germline assignment: CDR1 SGHRS and CDR2 YFSETQ.

This clonotype was seen many times. The chain combines TRBV5-1 with TRBJ2-7; D is perhaps TRBD1 (5 bases). The germline CDR1 and CDR2 sequences are SGHRS and YFSETQ. V lost 4 bases and J 8 bases, leaving 10 bases between the germline ends. The CDR3 is 11 residues long. CDR3 DNA: TGCGCCAGCAGCAGAGGACAAAAGCAGTACTTC. It encodes CASSRGQKQYF.

This clonotype was seen at least ten times. V is TRBV7-8 and J is TRBJ1-4; D is perhaps TRBD1 (5 bases). Deletions cut 5 bases from V and 6 bases from J, with 25 bases between. The CDR3 is 18 residues long. The germline CDR1 and CDR2 sequences are SGHVS and FQNEAQ. The CDR3 is CASSRARIAGTADEKLFF. DNA for the CDR3: TGTGCCAGCAGCCGCGCCAGGATAGCCGGGACGGCCGATGAAAAACTGTTTTTT. Full variable domain (missing parts from reference TRBV7-8 and TRBJ1-4): GAGVSQSPRYKVAKRGQDVALRCDPISGHVSLFWYQQALGQGPEFLTYFQNEAQLDKSGLPSDRFFAERPEGSVSTLKIQRTQQEDSAVYLCASSRARIAGTADEKLFFGSGTQLSVL.

This clonotype was counted at least ten times. The chain employs TRBV6-5 and TRBJ1-5, with 7 positions matching TRBD1. Germline values: CDR1 MNHEY, CDR2 SVGAGI. With V trimmed by 6 bases and J by 2 bases, 4 bases remained unmatched. This CDR3 has 14 amino acids. CDR3 nucleotide sequence: TGTGCCAGCAGAAGTACAGGGGGCAATCAGCCCCAGCATTTT. The encoded protein is CASRSTGGNQPQHF.

There are many counts of this clonotype. The V call is TRBV5-1, the J call TRBJ2-1; maybe TRBD2 (6 bases). The CDR3 is made up of 15 amino acids. CDR1 SGHRS and CDR2 YFSETQ come from the germline V gene. V dropped 4 bases and J dropped 7 bases, with 18 bases sitting between them. This chain's CDR3 is CASSPDPYRGNEQFF. The DNA of the CDR3 is TGCGCCAGCAGCCCTGACCCCTACCGGGGGAATGAGCAGTTCTTC.

This clonotype has a count of ten or more. The rearrangement uses TRBV7-2 and TRBJ2-6; no clear D. Between the trimmed V and J ends, which lost 10 bases and 2 bases, there was a span of 15 bases. The CDR3 runs 15 residues. Germline-derived CDR1 and CDR2 are SGHTA and FQGNSA. CDR3 region: CATVPWVAGANVLTF. The CDR3 DNA sequence: TGTGCCACCGTTCCCTGGGTAGCTGGGGCCAACGTCCTGACTTTC. Supplemented by reference TRBV7-2 and TRBJ2-6, the full variable domain reads GAGVSQSPSNKVTEKGKDVELRCDPISGHTALYWYRQSLGQGLEFLIYFQGNSAPDKSGLPSDRFSAERTGGSVSTLTIQRTQQEDSAVYLCATVPWVAGANVLTFGAGSRLTVL.

At least ten counts were recorded for this clonotype. J is TRBJ2-3 and V is TRBV12-3 or TRBV12-4; 7 bases match TRBD1. This CDR3 has 13 residues. V was clipped by 7 bases and J by 2 bases; unmatched bases: 3. CDR3 nucleotides: TGTGCCAGCACGGGACAGATCACAGATACGCAGTATTTT. This encodes CASTGQITDTQYF.